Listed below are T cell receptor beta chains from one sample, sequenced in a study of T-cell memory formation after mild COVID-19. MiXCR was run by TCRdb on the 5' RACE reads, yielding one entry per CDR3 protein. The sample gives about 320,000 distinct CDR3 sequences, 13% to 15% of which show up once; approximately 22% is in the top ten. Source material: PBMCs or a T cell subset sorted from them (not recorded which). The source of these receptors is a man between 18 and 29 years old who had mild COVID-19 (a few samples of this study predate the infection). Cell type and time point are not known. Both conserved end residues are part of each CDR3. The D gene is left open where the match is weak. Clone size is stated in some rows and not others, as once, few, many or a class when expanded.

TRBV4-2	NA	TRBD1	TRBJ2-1	CASSQDWSGGAYNEQFF	TGTGCCAGCAGCCAAGATTGGTCAGGGGGCGCCTACAATGAGCAGTTCTTC
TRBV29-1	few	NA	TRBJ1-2	CSATGNGYTF	TGCAGCGCAACAGGGAATGGCTACACCTTC
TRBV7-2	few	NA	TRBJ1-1	CASSRGWNTEAFF	TGTGCCAGCAGCAGGGGCTGGAACACTGAAGCTTTCTTT
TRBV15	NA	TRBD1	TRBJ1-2	CATSSPGQGASHYGYTF	TGTGCCACCAGCAGCCCGGGACAGGGGGCATCCCACTATGGCTACACCTTC
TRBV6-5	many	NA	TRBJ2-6	CASSRKSGGTGANVLTF	TGTGCCAGCAGCCGGAAGAGTGGGGGCACTGGGGCCAACGTCCTGACTTTC
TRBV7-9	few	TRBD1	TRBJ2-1	CASSFGQGSEQFF	TGTGCCAGCAGCTTCGGACAGGGGAGTGAGCAGTTCTTC
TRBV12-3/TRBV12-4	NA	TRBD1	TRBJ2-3	CASSPSGRGRFLDTQYF	TGTGCCAGCAGTCCCTCGGGAAGGGGGCGTTTTCTAGATACGCAGTATTTT
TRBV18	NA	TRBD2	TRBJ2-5	CASSPRLSGGPSVETQYF	TGTGCCAGCTCACCACGTCTCTCGGGGGGGCCGTCGGTTGAGACCCAGTACTTC
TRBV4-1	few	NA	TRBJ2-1	CASSQDPGPGENEQFF	TGCGCCAGCAGCCAAGATCCGGGACCGGGGGAAAATGAGCAGTTCTTC
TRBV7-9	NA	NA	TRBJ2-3	CASSSTAMGDTQYF	TGTGCCAGCAGCTCGACAGCCATGGGAGATACGCAGTATTTT
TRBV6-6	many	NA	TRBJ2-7	CASSYDRGPYEQYF	TGTGCCAGCAGTTACGACCGGGGCCCCTACGAGCAGTACTTC
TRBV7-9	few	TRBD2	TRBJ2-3	CASSFPAGAMNTQYF	TGTGCCAGCAGCTTTCCAGCGGGGGCCATGAATACGCAGTATTTT
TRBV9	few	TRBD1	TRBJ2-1	CASSAWTGSYNEQFF	TGTGCCAGCAGCGCCTGGACAGGGTCCTACAATGAGCAGTTCTTC
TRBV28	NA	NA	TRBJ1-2	CASSYEGGGYGYTF	TGTGCCAGCAGTTACGAAGGGGGAGGCTATGGCTACACCTTC
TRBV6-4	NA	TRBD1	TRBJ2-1	CASSDRGGPPEEQFF	TGTGCCAGCAGCGACAGGGGGGGACCCCCGGAGGAGCAGTTCTTC
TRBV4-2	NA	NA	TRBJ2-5	CASSQGSRSAGSGETQYF	TGTGCCAGCAGCCAAGGGAGCAGGAGCGCGGGGTCTGGGGAGACCCAGTACTTC
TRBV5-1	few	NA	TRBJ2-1	CASSLAVTRVYNEQFF	TGCGCCAGCAGCTTGGCCGTGACCCGCGTATACAATGAGCAGTTCTTC
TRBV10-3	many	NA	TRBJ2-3	CAISSGQTGGDTQYF	TGTGCCATCAGTTCAGGGCAAACCGGAGGAGATACGCAGTATTTT
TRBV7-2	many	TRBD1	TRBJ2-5	CASSRLTGGQETQYF	TGTGCCAGCAGCCGATTGACAGGGGGCCAAGAGACCCAGTACTTC
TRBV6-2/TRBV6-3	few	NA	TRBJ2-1	CASSYSPVEEQFF	TGTGCCAGCAGTTACTCGCCGGTTGAAGAGCAGTTCTTC
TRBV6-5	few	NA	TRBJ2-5	CASSYSGTLGETQYF	TGTGCCAGCAGTTACTCCGGGACGCTGGGGGAGACCCAGTACTTC
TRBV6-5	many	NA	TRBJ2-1	CASSYSSRPIYNEQFF	TGTGCCAGCAGTTACTCCTCGCGACCTATCTACAATGAGCAGTTCTTC
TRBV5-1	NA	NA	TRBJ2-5	CASSATKETQYF	TGCGCCAGCAGCGCCACCAAAGAGACCCAGTACTTC
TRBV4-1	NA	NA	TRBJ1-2	CASSPASTPGLGYGYTF	TGCGCCAGCAGCCCCGCCTCGACGCCGGGGTTAGGCTATGGCTACACCTTC
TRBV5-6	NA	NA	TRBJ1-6	CASSRGLLNSPLHF	TGTGCCAGCAGCCGGGGACTTTTGAATTCACCCCTCCACTTT
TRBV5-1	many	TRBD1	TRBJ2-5	CASSLGRGQETQYF	TGCGCCAGCAGCTTGGGCAGGGGGCAAGAGACCCAGTACTTC
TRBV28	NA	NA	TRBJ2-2	CASSRTVHNGAGELFF	TGTGCCAGCAGTCGGACTGTTCATAATGGGGCCGGGGAGCTGTTTTTT
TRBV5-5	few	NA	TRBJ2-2	CASGMSPAGELFF	TGTGCCAGCGGCATGAGTCCCGCCGGGGAGCTGTTTTTT
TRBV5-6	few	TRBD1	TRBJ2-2	CASSPYGTENTGELFF	TGTGCCAGCAGCCCATACGGGACAGAAAACACCGGGGAGCTGTTTTTT
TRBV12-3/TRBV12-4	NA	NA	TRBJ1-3	CASSFQYSGNTIYF	TGTGCCAGCAGTTTTCAGTACTCTGGAAACACCATATATTTT
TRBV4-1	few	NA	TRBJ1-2	CASSQEGRSYGYTF	TGCGCCAGCAGCCAAGAAGGACGGTCATATGGCTACACCTTC
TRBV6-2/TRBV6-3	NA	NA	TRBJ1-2	CASSPQYPTGPNDGYTF	TGTGCCAGCAGTCCACAGTACCCAACAGGGCCGAACGATGGCTACACCTTC
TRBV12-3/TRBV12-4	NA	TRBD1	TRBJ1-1	CASKQGGSTEAFF	TGTGCCAGCAAACAGGGGGGTAGCACTGAAGCTTTCTTT
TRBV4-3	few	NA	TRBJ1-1	CASSQDVSLPPFF	TGCGCCAGCAGCCAAGATGTGTCCTTGCCGCCTTTCTTT
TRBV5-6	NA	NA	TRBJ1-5	CASSSTGLNNQPQHF	TGTGCCAGCAGCTCAACCGGCCTTAACAATCAGCCCCAGCATTTT
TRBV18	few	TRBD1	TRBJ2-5	CASSPTGFGKTQYF	TGTGCCAGCTCACCGACAGGGTTCGGAAAGACCCAGTACTTC
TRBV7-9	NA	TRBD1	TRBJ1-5	CASSPGGTGVGNQPQHF	TGTGCCAGCAGCCCAGGGGGCACAGGGGTCGGCAATCAGCCCCAGCATTTT
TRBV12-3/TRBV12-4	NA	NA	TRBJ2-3	CASSLRGSLGTDTQYF	TGTGCCAGCAGTTTAAGGGGTTCCTTGGGCACAGATACGCAGTATTTT
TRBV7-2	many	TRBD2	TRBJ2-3	CASSSQPRTSSDTQYF	TGTGCCAGCAGCTCCCAGCCCCGGACTAGCTCAGATACGCAGTATTTT
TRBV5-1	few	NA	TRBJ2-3	CASSLARGEDTQYF	TGCGCCAGCAGCTTGGCCAGGGGAGAAGATACGCAGTATTTT
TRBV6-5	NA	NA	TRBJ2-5	CASSTTTPAQETQYF	TGTGCCAGCAGTACAACGACACCCGCCCAAGAGACCCAGTACTTC